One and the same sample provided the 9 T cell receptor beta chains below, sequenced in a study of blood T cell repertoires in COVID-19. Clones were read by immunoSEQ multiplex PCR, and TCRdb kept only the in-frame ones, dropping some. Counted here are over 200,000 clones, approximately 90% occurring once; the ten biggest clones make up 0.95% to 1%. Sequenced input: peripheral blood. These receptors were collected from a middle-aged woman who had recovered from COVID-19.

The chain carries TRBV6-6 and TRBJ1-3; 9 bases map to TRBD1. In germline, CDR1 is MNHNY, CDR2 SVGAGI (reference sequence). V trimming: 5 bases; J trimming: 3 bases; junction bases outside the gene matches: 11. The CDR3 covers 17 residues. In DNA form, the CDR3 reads TGTGCCAGCAGTCGGAACCCGAACAGGGGGCTTGGAAACACCATATATTTT. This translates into CASSRNPNRGLGNTIYF.

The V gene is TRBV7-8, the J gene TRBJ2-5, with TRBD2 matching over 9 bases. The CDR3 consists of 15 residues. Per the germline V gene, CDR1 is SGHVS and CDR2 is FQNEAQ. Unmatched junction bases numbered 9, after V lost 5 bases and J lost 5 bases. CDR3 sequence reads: CASSHGLATGETQYF. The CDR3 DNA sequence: TGTGCCAGCAGCCACGGACTAGCGACGGGGGAGACCCAGTACTTC.

The CDR3 is CASSLSPNQPQHF. In DNA, the CDR3 is TGTGCCAGCAGCTTATCCCCAAATCAGCCCCAGCATTTT. V usage is TRBV7-2 and J usage is TRBJ1-5; D not certain. Germline CDR1 is SGHTA and CDR2 is FQGNSA. The length of the CDR3 is 13 residues. V was pared by 2 bases and J by 4 bases, with 6 bases between.

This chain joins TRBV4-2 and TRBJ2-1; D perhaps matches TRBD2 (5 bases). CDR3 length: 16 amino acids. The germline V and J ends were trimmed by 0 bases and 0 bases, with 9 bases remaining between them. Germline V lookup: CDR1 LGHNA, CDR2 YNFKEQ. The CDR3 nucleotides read TGTGCCAGCAGCCAAGATGTTGGAGGCTCCTACAATGAGCAGTTCTTC. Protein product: CASSQDVGGSYNEQFF.

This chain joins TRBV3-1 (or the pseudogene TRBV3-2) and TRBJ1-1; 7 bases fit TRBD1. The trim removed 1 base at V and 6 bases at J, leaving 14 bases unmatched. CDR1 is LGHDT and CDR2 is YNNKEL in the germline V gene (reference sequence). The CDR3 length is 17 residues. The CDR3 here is CASSQVLTGTAGAEAFF. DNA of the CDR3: TGTGCCAGCAGCCAAGTCCTGACCGGGACAGCGGGGGCTGAAGCTTTCTTT.

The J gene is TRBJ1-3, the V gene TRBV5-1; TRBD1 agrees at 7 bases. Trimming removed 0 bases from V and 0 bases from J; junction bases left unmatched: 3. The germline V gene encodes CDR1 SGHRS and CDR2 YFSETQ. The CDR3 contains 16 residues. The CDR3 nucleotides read TGCGCCAGCAGCTTGGAGACAGGGAGCTCTGGAAACACCATATATTTT. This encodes CASSLETGSSGNTIYF.

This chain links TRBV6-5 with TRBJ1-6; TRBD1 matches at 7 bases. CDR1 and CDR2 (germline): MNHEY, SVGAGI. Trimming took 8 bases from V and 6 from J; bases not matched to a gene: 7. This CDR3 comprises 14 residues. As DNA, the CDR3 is TGTGCCAGCGTGGGGGACAGACCTAATTCACCCCTCCACTTT. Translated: CASVGDRPNSPLHF.

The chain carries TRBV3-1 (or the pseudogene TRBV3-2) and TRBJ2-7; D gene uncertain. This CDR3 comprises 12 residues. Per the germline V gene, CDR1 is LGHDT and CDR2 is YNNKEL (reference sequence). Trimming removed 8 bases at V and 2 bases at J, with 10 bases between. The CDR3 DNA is TGTGCCAGCGGGCTCCCCACCTACGAGCAGTACGTC. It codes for CASGLPTYEQYV.

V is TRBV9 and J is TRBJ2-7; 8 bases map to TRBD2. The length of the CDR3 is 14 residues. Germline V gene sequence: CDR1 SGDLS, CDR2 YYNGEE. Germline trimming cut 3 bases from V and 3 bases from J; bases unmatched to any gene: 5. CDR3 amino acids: CASSASGGLYEQYF. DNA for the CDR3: TGTGCCAGCAGCGCCTCGGGGGGGCTCTACGAGCAGTACTTC.